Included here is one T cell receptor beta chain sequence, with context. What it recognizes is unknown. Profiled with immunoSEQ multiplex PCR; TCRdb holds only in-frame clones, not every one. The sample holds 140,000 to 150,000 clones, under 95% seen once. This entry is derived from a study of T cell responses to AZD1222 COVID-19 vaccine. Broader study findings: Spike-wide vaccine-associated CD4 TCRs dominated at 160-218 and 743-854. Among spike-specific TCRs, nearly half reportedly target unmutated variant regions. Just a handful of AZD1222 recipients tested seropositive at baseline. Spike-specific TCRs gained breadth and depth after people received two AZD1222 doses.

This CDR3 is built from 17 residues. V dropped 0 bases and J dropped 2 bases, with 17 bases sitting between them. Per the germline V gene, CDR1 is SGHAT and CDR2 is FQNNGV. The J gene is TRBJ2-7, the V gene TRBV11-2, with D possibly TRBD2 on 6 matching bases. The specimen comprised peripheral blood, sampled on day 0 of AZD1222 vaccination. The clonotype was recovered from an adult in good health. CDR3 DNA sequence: TGTGCCAGCAGCTTAGATCTGTCGTGGGGGGAGACCTACGAGCAGTACTTC. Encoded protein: CASSLDLSWGETYEQYF.